The 25 T cell receptor beta chains given below trace back to one sample, sequenced in a study of cytomegalovirus exposure and HLA in healthy donors. Some clones are missing from TCRdb's copy, which holds only in-frame ones; the method was immunoSEQ multiplex PCR. The sample holds approximately 150,000 clones, roughly 86% seen once. What was sequenced was PBMCs. These receptors were taken from a man in his late teens or twenties in good health and CMV-seropositive.

This clone was picked up one time. The chain uses TRBV6-5 and TRBJ2-7; D is possibly TRBD1 (6 bases). Germline loops: CDR1 MNHEY, CDR2 SVGAGI. Trimming cost V 3 bases and J 0 bases, with 15 bases left between them. There are 16 residues in the CDR3. The DNA for the CDR3 is TGTGCCAGCAGTTATCGGTTGGACAGAAGCTCCTACGAGCAGTACTTC. It codes for CASSYRLDRSSYEQYF.

The rearrangement uses TRBV5-1 and TRBJ2-3; TRBD1 matches at 7 bases. The CDR3 runs 14 residues. Germline assignment: CDR1 SGHRS and CDR2 YFSETQ. J gave up 0 bases and V 9 bases, and 7 bases lay outside the gene matches. CDR3 amino acids: CATNRGTSTDTQYF. The CDR3 DNA reads as TGCGCCACTAACAGGGGAACTAGCACAGATACGCAGTATTTT.

V usage is TRBV2 and J usage is TRBJ2-5, with 9 positions matching TRBD2. V lost 1 base, J lost 6 bases, and 3 bases stayed unmatched. There are 14 residues in the CDR3. Germline V lookup: CDR1 SNHLY, CDR2 FYNNEI. CDR3 loop: CASSEGGGAKTQYF. CDR3 in DNA: TGTGCCAGCAGTGAAGGCGGGGGGGCAAAGACCCAGTACTTC.

The rearrangement links TRBV5-6 to TRBJ2-5; the D gene is possibly TRBD1 (6 bases). Per the germline V gene, CDR1 is SGHDT and CDR2 is YYEEEE. V lost 4 bases to trimming and J lost 5 bases, with 12 bases between them. CDR3 length equals 13 residues. The DNA for the CDR3 is TGTGCCAGCAGCGTACAGGGTAGGGAGACCCAGTACTTC. This sequence encodes CASSVQGRETQYF. The full variable domain, its missing parts supplied by reference TRBV5-6 and TRBJ2-5, is DAGVTQSPTHLIKTRGQQVTLRCSPKSGHDTVSWYQQALGQGPQFIFQYYEEEERQRGNFPDRFSGHQFPNYSSELNVNALLLGDSALYLCASSVQGRETQYFGPGTRLLVL.

V gene TRBV4-1 combines with J gene TRBJ2-7; 11 bases align to TRBD1. Germline V gene sequence: CDR1 MGHRA, CDR2 YSYEKL. CDR3 length: 14 residues. V was pared by 4 bases and J by 2 bases, with 1 base of the junction left unmatched. In nucleotides, the CDR3 is TGCGCCAGCAGCCCGGGACAGGGGGCCTACGAGCAGTACTTC. Residues: CASSPGQGAYEQYF.

The CDR3 reads CATSRVQGPGNEQFF. CDR3 bases: TGTGCCACCAGCAGAGTGCAGGGGCCCGGAAATGAGCAGTTCTTC. V usage is TRBV15 and J usage is TRBJ2-1, with a weak D call TRBD1 (6 bases). Trimming shortened V by 1 base and J by 7 bases, and 14 bases separated the two germline ends. Germline V gives CDR1 LNHNV, CDR2 YYDKDF (reference sequence). The CDR3 has 15 residues. Supplemented by reference TRBV15 and TRBJ2-1, the full variable domain reads DAMVIQNPRYQVTQFGKPVTLSCSQTLNHNVMYWYQQKSSQAPKLLFHYYDKDFNNEADTPDNFQSRRPNTSFCFLDIRSPGLGDTAMYLCATSRVQGPGNEQFFGPGTRLTVL.

J is TRBJ2-6 and V is TRBV5-1; D is unresolved. The CDR3 has 14 residues. Trimming removed 5 bases at V and 2 bases at J, with 8 bases between. Germline CDR1 SGHRS, CDR2 YFSETQ. The CDR3 nucleotides are TGCGCCAGCAGAAACGGTCCTGGGGCCAACGTCCTGACTTTC. It translates to CASRNGPGANVLTF.

This chain uses TRBV11-2 with TRBJ2-5; possible D gene TRBD1, 5 bases. CDR1 SGHAT and CDR2 FQNNGV come from the germline V gene. With 8 bases removed from V and 10 bases from J, the gap between germline ends came to 17 bases. The CDR3 contains 12 residues. CDR3 in amino acids: CASGYLQGDQYF. The CDR3 DNA reads TGTGCCAGCGGGTATCTTCAAGGGGACCAGTACTTC.

On this clone: With a much larger clone just one base away, this may be a read error. The rearrangement links TRBV6-6 to TRBJ1-2, with 8 bases lining up with TRBD1. V lost 8 bases to trimming and J lost 7 bases; unmatched junction nucleotides: 9. The germline V gene encodes CDR1 MNHNY and CDR2 SVGAGI (reference sequence). The CDR3 spans 13 residues. This CDR3 reads CASGAGGYCGYTF. DNA of the CDR3: TGTGCCAGCGGAGCAGGGGGCTACTGTGGCTACACCTTC.

The chain employs TRBV5-1 and TRBJ2-5, with 9 positions matching TRBD1. The CDR3 consists of 14 residues. V lost 3 bases and J lost 5; bases outside the gene matches: 5. Germline-derived CDR1 and CDR2 are SGHRS and YFSETQ. The CDR3: CASSSGQGGETQYF. CDR3 DNA: TGCGCCAGCAGCTCGGGACAGGGAGGGGAGACCCAGTACTTC. The full variable domain, in which reference TRBV5-1 and TRBJ2-5 provide the parts outside the CDR3, is KAGVTQTPRYLIKTRGQQVTLSCSPISGHRSVSWYQQTPGQGLQFLFEYFSETQRNKGNFPGRFSGRQFSNSRSEMNVSTLELGDSALYLCASSSGQGGETQYFGPGTRLLVL.

The chain uses TRBV29-1 and TRBJ1-2, with TRBD1 matching 10 bases. CDR3 length: 14 residues. V trimming: 4 bases; J trimming: 6 bases; junction bases outside the gene matches: 8. Germline values: CDR1 SQVTM, CDR2 ANQGSEA. The DNA for the CDR3 is TGCAGCGTTGGGGGCGGGACAGGGGAAGATGGCTACACCTTC. It translates to CSVGGGTGEDGYTF. Together with reference TRBV29-1 and TRBJ1-2, the CDR3 gives the full variable domain: SAVISQKPSRDICQRGTSLTIQCQVDSQVTMMFWYRQQPGQSLTLIATANQGSEATYESGFVIDKFPISRPNLTFSTLTVSNMSPEDSSIYLCSVGGGTGEDGYTFGSGTRLTVV.

The J gene is TRBJ1-1, the V gene TRBV5-1; D gene unclear. Germline-derived CDR1 and CDR2 are SGHRS and YFSETQ. V lost 4 bases, J lost 4 bases, and 17 bases lay in between. The length of the CDR3 is 15 residues. CDR3 DNA sequence: TGCGCCAGCAGCCCGGTGCCCTTCCGCCCCACTGAAGCTTTCTTT. Amino acids: CASSPVPFRPTEAFF.

The rearrangement joins TRBV2 to TRBJ2-1; possible D gene TRBD1, 6 bases. The CDR3 extends over 14 amino acids. CDR1 is SNHLY and CDR2 is FYNNEI in the germline V gene. Trimming pared 6 bases from V and 6 bases from J, leaving 15 bases between. DNA for the CDR3: TGTGCCAGCAGGCCACAGGGAGCCTCCAATGAGCAGTTCTTC. Translated: CASRPQGASNEQFF.

The rearrangement joins TRBV19 to TRBJ1-2; no firm D call. This CDR3 region has 14 residues. Per the germline V gene, CDR1 is LNHDA and CDR2 is SQIVND (reference sequence). Between the trimmed V and J ends, which lost 5 bases and 2 bases, there was a span of 12 bases. The chain's CDR3 is CASSPGRENYGYTF. CDR3 DNA sequence: TGTGCCAGTAGTCCCGGGAGGGAAAACTATGGCTACACCTTC.

J is TRBJ1-5 and V is TRBV6-1; TRBD1 is a possible D gene (6 bases). The germline V and J ends were trimmed by 5 bases and 4 bases, with 9 bases remaining between them. Looked up from germline, CDR1 is MNHNS and CDR2 is SASEGT. This CDR3 has 13 residues. Here the CDR3 reads CASSTRGNQPQHF. CDR3 coding DNA: TGTGCCAGCAGTACCAGGGGTAATCAGCCCCAGCATTTT.

This chain uses TRBV27 with TRBJ2-7, with TRBD2 identical over 9 bases. Germline V lookup: CDR1 MNHEY, CDR2 SMNVEV (reference sequence). The CDR3 covers 16 residues. V gave up 7 bases and J gave up 2 bases; unmatched junction bases: 12. This CDR3 reads CASISRIAGVPYEQYF. Here the CDR3 DNA reads TGTGCCAGCATTAGTAGGATAGCGGGAGTCCCCTACGAGCAGTACTTC.

The chain uses TRBV2 and TRBJ1-5, with D possibly matching TRBD1 (5 bases). The CDR3 is 18 residues long. The V gene lost 1 base and the J gene lost 4 bases, with 20 bases spanning the gap. Germline lookup yields CDR1 SNHLY and CDR2 FYNNEI. This chain's CDR3 is CASSEVGSRASSNQPQHF. In DNA, the CDR3 is TGTGCCAGCAGTGAAGTAGGTAGCAGGGCAAGTTCTAATCAGCCCCAGCATTTT. Combining the CDR3 with reference TRBV2 and TRBJ1-5 gives the whole variable domain EPEVTQTPSHQVTQMGQEVILRCVPISNHLYFYWYRQILGQKVEFLVSFYNNEISEKSEIFDDQFSVERPDGSNFTLKIRSTKLEDSAMYFCASSEVGSRASSNQPQHFGDGTRLSIL.

The rearrangement links TRBV5-1 to TRBJ1-4; D perhaps matches TRBD1 (6 bases). The CDR3 extends over 15 amino acids. The V end was cut by 4 bases, the J end by 8 bases, with 18 bases between. Per germline, CDR1 SGHRS and CDR2 YFSETQ. Here the CDR3 reads CASSATGTWREKLFF. The CDR3 DNA reads as TGCGCCAGCAGCGCAACCGGGACATGGCGCGAAAAACTGTTTTTT.

V usage is TRBV18 and J usage is TRBJ1-6; D possibly corresponds to TRBD1 (6 bases). CDR1 and CDR2 (germline): KGHSH, LQKENI. CDR3 length equals 14 residues. Trimming removed 6 bases from V and 7 bases from J, with 13 bases in between. Here the CDR3 DNA reads TGTGCCAGCTCGGCAAACAGGGAAAATTCACCCCTCCACTTT. Encoded protein: CASSANRENSPLHF.

The chain couples TRBV6-5 to TRBJ1-1; 8 bases fit TRBD1. This CDR3 contains 14 residues. Trimming took 7 bases from V and 0 from J; bases not matched to a gene: 4. CDR1 is MNHEY, CDR2 SVGAGI, per germline. CDR3 nucleotides: TGTGCCAGCAATCGACAGGGGATGAACACTGAAGCTTTCTTT. Encoded protein: CASNRQGMNTEAFF.

This clone was picked up one time. This sequence joins TRBV10-1 and TRBJ1-5, with 11 bases matching TRBD1. This CDR3 contains 17 residues. Per germline, CDR1 WNHNN and CDR2 SYGVQD (reference sequence). V trimming: 1 base; J trimming: 4 bases; junction bases outside the gene matches: 6. CDR3 DNA sequence: TGCGCCAGCAGTGAGTTGACCGGGACAGGGGGGAATCAGCCCCAGCATTTT. It translates to CASSELTGTGGNQPQHF.

The rearrangement joins TRBV2 to TRBJ2-5, with 16 bases identical to TRBD2. CDR1 and CDR2 (germline): SNHLY, FYNNEI. The CDR3 loop spans 18 amino acids. The junction had 11 bases not matched to a gene; V was cut back by 6 bases and J by 4 bases. In nucleotides, the CDR3 is TGTGCCAGCAGGCCAGGGACTAGCGGGGGGGTAAGATTAGAGACCCAGTACTTC. Residues: CASRPGTSGGVRLETQYF.

The chain carries TRBV7-8 and TRBJ2-1, with TRBD2 matching over 16 bases. J gave up 9 bases and V 5 bases, and 10 bases lay outside the gene matches. The CDR3 length is 17 residues. CDR1 is SGHVS and CDR2 is FQNEAQ in the germline V gene. CDR3 amino acids: CASSQSGLAGGQGEQFF. CDR3 nucleotides: TGTGCCAGCAGCCAATCGGGACTAGCGGGAGGGCAGGGTGAGCAGTTCTTC.

Here the CDR3 reads CASSPQGYGEKLFF. The CDR3 DNA is TGCGCCAGCAGCCCGCAGGGGTATGGTGAAAAACTGTTTTTT. This chain joins TRBV4-1 and TRBJ1-4; possible D gene TRBD1, 6 bases. V was clipped by 4 bases and J by 7 bases, with 13 bases between them. The CDR3 loop spans 14 amino acids. The germline V gene has CDR1 MGHRA and CDR2 YSYEKL.

In its sample, this clone was seen a few times. The gene calls are TRBV18 and TRBJ2-1; 7 nucleotides match TRBD2. The CDR3 length is 16 residues. Germline V gene sequence: CDR1 KGHSH, CDR2 LQKENI. J gave up 6 bases and V 6 bases, and 14 bases lay outside the gene matches. CDR3 sequence reads: CASSLRLAPRANEQFF. DNA for the CDR3: TGTGCCAGCTCCCTACGACTAGCTCCCAGGGCCAATGAGCAGTTCTTC.